The 25 T cell receptor beta chains below all came from one sample that was sequenced in a study of cytomegalovirus exposure and HLA in healthy donors. TCRdb's copy holds only in-frame clones and misses some; the assay was immunoSEQ multiplex PCR. The data hold 150,000 to 200,000 clones, with around 90% observed a single time. What was sequenced was PBMCs. The receptors come from a woman aged 18 to 35 in good health and CMV-seropositive.

V is TRBV5-5 and J is TRBJ2-7, with TRBD2 matching 7 bases. Germline trimming cut 4 bases from V and 3 bases from J; bases unmatched to any gene: 7. The CDR3 totals 14 residues. Germline V gene data show CDR1 as SGHKS and CDR2 as YYEKEE (reference sequence). CDR3 sequence reads: CASSTGLVFYEQYF. In DNA, the CDR3 is TGTGCCAGCAGCACCGGACTAGTTTTCTACGAGCAGTACTTC. Complete variable domain (other parts from reference TRBV5-5 and TRBJ2-7): DAGVTQSPTHLIKTRGQQVTLRCSPISGHKSVSWYQQVLGQGPQFIFQYYEKEERGRGNFPDRFSARQFPNYSSELNVNALLLGDSALYLCASSTGLVFYEQYFGPGTRLTVT.

The chain combines TRBV28 with TRBJ1-2; D not certain. Trimming shortened V by 3 bases and J by 0 bases, and 8 bases separated the two germline ends. The CDR3 has 14 amino acids. Germline lookup yields CDR1 MDHEN and CDR2 SYDVKM. CDR3 sequence: CASSFMGPNYGYTF. The CDR3 nucleotides read TGTGCCAGCAGTTTTATGGGCCCTAACTATGGCTACACCTTC.

The chain employs TRBV7-6 and TRBJ2-7; D is uncertain. V was cut by 1 base and J by 0 bases, with 13 bases left in between. This CDR3 is 16 amino acids long. Germline loops: CDR1 SGHVS, CDR2 FNYEAQ. CDR3 amino acids: CASSLEATLSSYEQYF. CDR3 coding DNA: TGTGCCAGCAGCTTAGAAGCCACTTTAAGCTCCTACGAGCAGTACTTC.

CDR3 coding DNA: TGTGCCAGCTCACCACGTCAGGGGACGAGTGAGGAGACCCAGTACTTC. It is translated as CASSPRQGTSEETQYF. This chain joins TRBV18 and TRBJ2-5; tentative D call: TRBD1 (6 bases). This CDR3 comprises 16 residues. The germline CDR1 and CDR2 sequences are KGHSH and LQKENI. Trimming pared 1 base from V and 5 bases from J, leaving 17 bases between.

This chain connects TRBV7-2 to TRBJ1-6; D is undetermined. Germline-derived CDR1 and CDR2 are SGHTA and FQGNSA. With 4 bases removed from V and 5 bases from J, the gap between germline ends came to 12 bases. The CDR3 covers 15 residues. CDR3 protein: CASSYHSLNNSPLHF. The CDR3 DNA follows: TGTGCCAGCAGCTATCACAGCCTTAATAATTCACCCCTCCACTTT.

J is TRBJ2-7 and V is TRBV7-2, with D tentatively TRBD2 (6 bases). CDR3 length: 15 residues. Germline CDR1 SGHTA, CDR2 FQGNSA. The V end lost 5 bases, the J end lost 6 bases, and 20 bases lay between the germline ends. The CDR3 sequence is CASSPSGGGLFEQYF. The CDR3 bases are TGTGCCAGCAGCCCGTCCGGTGGAGGGTTATTCGAGCAGTACTTC.

This chain joins TRBV5-6 and TRBJ2-2; 7 nucleotides line up with TRBD1. Germline V CDR1 and CDR2: SGHDT, YYEEEE. V shed 5 bases and J 3 bases; nucleotides not matched to a gene: 16. The CDR3 is made up of 18 amino acids. CDR3 loop: CASSRFGREQGYTGELFF. The CDR3 DNA reads as TGTGCCAGCAGTCGCTTTGGACGCGAACAGGGGTACACCGGGGAGCTGTTTTTT. The full variable domain, rest sourced from reference TRBV5-6 and TRBJ2-2, is DAGVTQSPTHLIKTRGQQVTLRCSPKSGHDTVSWYQQALGQGPQFIFQYYEEEERQRGNFPDRFSGHQFPNYSSELNVNALLLGDSALYLCASSRFGREQGYTGELFFGEGSRLTVL.

This clone was counted only a few times. The gene calls are TRBV6-5 and TRBJ2-7, with D hard to call. Between the trimmed V and J ends, which lost 6 bases and 6 bases, there was a span of 18 bases. The germline gives CDR1 MNHEY, CDR2 SVGAGI. The CDR3 spans 14 residues. DNA of the CDR3: TGTGCCAGCAGCCGCAATGCAGATCCGGGCGAGCAGTACTTC. This gives the protein CASSRNADPGEQYF.

The chain has TRBV12-5 and TRBJ1-2; a weak D match, TRBD1 (5 bases). The V end lost 5 bases, the J end lost 8 bases, and 12 bases lay between the germline ends. This CDR3 contains 12 residues. CDR1 and CDR2 from the germline V gene are LGHNT and FRNRAP. DNA for the CDR3: TGTGCTAGTGGTGGTTATTGGGGCGGCTACACCTTC. It is translated as CASGGYWGGYTF.

V gene TRBV15 combines with J gene TRBJ1-5; no definite D call. From germline, CDR1 is LNHNV and CDR2 YYDKDF (reference sequence). The CDR3 consists of 14 residues. V was pared by 0 bases and J by 5 bases, with 8 bases between. Here the CDR3 DNA reads TGTGCCACCAGCAGAGATTCCTCTTATCAGCCCCAGCATTTT. Its translation: CATSRDSSYQPQHF.

CDR3 residues: CASSEGGARGRVSYNEQFF. The CDR3 coding sequence is TGTGCCAGCAGTGAAGGGGGCGCGCGCGGGAGGGTCTCCTACAATGAGCAGTTCTTC. The chain is built from TRBV2 and TRBJ2-1; 9 bases line up with TRBD2. The CDR3 contains 19 residues. Germline V gives CDR1 SNHLY, CDR2 FYNNEI. J gave up 0 bases and V 1 base, and 10 bases lay outside the gene matches.

The chain joins TRBV9 to TRBJ2-7; 9 bases align to TRBD1. The CDR3 covers 15 residues. V shed 0 bases and J 0 bases; nucleotides not matched to a gene: 1. Germline V gene data show CDR1 as SGDLS and CDR2 as YYNGEE. The CDR3 loop reads CASSVGGQGSYEQYF. The CDR3, as DNA: TGTGCCAGCAGCGTAGGGGGACAGGGCTCCTACGAGCAGTACTTC.

The chain links TRBV21-1 to TRBJ2-3; TRBD2 is the table's D call and was not checked against the DNA. TRBV21-1 is given as a pseudogene. The CDR3 length is 19 residues. CDR3 loop: CASSKVPGLTRGSTDTQYF. CDR3 nucleotides: TGTGCCAGCAGCAAAGTACCAGGACTGACCCGAGGAAGCACAGATACGCAGTATTTT.

This rearrangement joins TRBV6-6 to TRBJ1-4; 9 positions match TRBD1. This CDR3 contains 14 residues. Germline CDR1 reads MNHNY; CDR2 reads SVGAGI (reference sequence). V lost 2 bases, J lost 7 bases, and 2 bases stayed unmatched. This CDR3 reads CASSYGTGREKLFF. As DNA, the CDR3 is TGTGCCAGCAGTTACGGGACAGGGCGTGAAAAACTGTTTTTT.

The chain is built from TRBV27 and TRBJ2-3; 8 nucleotides agree with TRBD2. The CDR3 has 16 amino acids. Germline V gives CDR1 MNHEY, CDR2 SMNVEV (reference sequence). This chain's CDR3 is CASSSGSVFSTDTQYF. In DNA, the CDR3 is TGTGCATCATCAAGCGGGAGCGTTTTTAGCACAGATACGCAGTATTTT.

V is TRBV4-2 and J is TRBJ2-7; 9 bases agree with TRBD2. The germline CDR1 and CDR2 sequences are LGHNA and YNFKEQ. J gave up 7 bases and V 0 bases, and 13 bases lay outside the gene matches. The CDR3 has 17 amino acids. CDR3 in amino acids: CASSQDGSGSGSYEQYF. CDR3 bases: TGTGCCAGCAGCCAAGATGGTAGCGGGAGCGGGAGTTATGAGCAGTACTTC.

V is TRBV7-9 and J is TRBJ1-2; 11 positions match TRBD1. V dropped 1 base and J dropped 8; count of bases not matched to a gene: 3. Germline V gene data show CDR1 as SEHNR and CDR2 as FQNEAQ (reference sequence). The CDR3 runs to 14 residues. CDR3 protein: CASSLDGTGGGYTF. The CDR3 coding sequence is TGTGCCAGCAGCTTAGACGGGACAGGGGGAGGCTACACCTTC. Looking up the rest from reference TRBV7-9 and TRBJ1-2 gives the full variable domain: DTGVSQNPRHKITKRGQNVTFRCDPISEHNRLYWYRQTLGQGPEFLTYFQNEAQLEKSRLLSDRFSAERPKGSFSTLEIQRTEQGDSAMYLCASSLDGTGGGYTFGSGTRLTVV.

Here the CDR3 DNA reads TGTGCCAGCAGCTTTCCCGTAGCGGGAGACTCAATGGTCATTCAGTACTTC. Its translation is CASSFPVAGDSMVIQYF. V gene TRBV7-9 combines with J gene TRBJ2-4, with 9 bases fitting TRBD2. The germline V gene encodes CDR1 SEHNR and CDR2 FQNEAQ (reference sequence). V shed 3 bases and J 9 bases; nucleotides not matched to a gene: 15. The CDR3 is made up of 17 amino acids.

The rearrangement links TRBV5-5 to TRBJ1-5; D is undetermined. The CDR3 sequence is 15 residues long. The germline V gene has CDR1 SGHKS and CDR2 YYEKEE (reference sequence). V lost 4 bases and J lost 0, with 11 bases in between. The CDR3 is CASSDSWYSNQPQHF. CDR3 DNA sequence: TGTGCCAGCAGCGACTCGTGGTATAGCAATCAGCCCCAGCATTTT.

The chain recombines TRBV9 with TRBJ1-2; no reliable D call. The V end was cut by 5 bases, the J end by 5 bases, with 13 bases between. Germline V gene sequence: CDR1 SGDLS, CDR2 YYNGEE. The CDR3 loop spans 13 amino acids. As DNA, the CDR3 is TGTGCCAGCAGAGCAGGATCGGGGTATGGCTACACCTTC. It specifies CASRAGSGYGYTF. Full variable domain (remainder filled in from reference TRBV9 and TRBJ1-2): DSGVTQTPKHLITATGQRVTLRCSPRSGDLSVYWYQQSLDQGLQFLIQYYNGEERAKGNILERFSAQQFPDLHSELNLSSLELGDSALYFCASRAGSGYGYTFGSGTRLTVV.

This chain joins TRBV5-6 and TRBJ1-2, with 8 bases aligning to TRBD1. CDR1 and CDR2 (germline): SGHDT, YYEEEE. With 4 bases clipped from V and 7 bases from J, the junction kept 3 bases outside the gene matches. This CDR3 contains 12 residues. The CDR3 loop reads CASSAGQAGYTF. The CDR3 DNA is TGTGCCAGCAGCGCGGGACAGGCTGGCTACACCTTC.

The rearrangement joins TRBV30 to TRBJ2-5, with 9 bases that match TRBD2. The germline V gene encodes CDR1 GTSNPN and CDR2 SVGIG (reference sequence). With 2 bases clipped from V and 5 bases from J, the junction kept 9 bases outside the gene matches. The CDR3 is made up of 15 amino acids. CDR3 nucleotide sequence: TGTGCCTGGAGTCCACCGGCGGGGGGGCAGGAGACCCAGTACTTC. This translates into CAWSPPAGGQETQYF.

This clone came up once. The V call is TRBV7-3, the J call TRBJ1-4; 8 bases match TRBD1. Germline loops: CDR1 SGHTA, CDR2 FQGTGA. This CDR3 is built from 19 residues. V was pared by 5 bases and J by 5 bases, with 19 bases of the junction left unmatched. CDR3 in DNA: TGTGCCAGCAGCCAGGGGGCACAAGAGATGGGGGGATTGAATGAAAAACTGTTTTTT. This gives the protein CASSQGAQEMGGLNEKLFF.

The chain has TRBV6-6 and TRBJ1-2, with 9 bases identical to TRBD1. This CDR3 has 14 residues. CDR1 is MNHNY, CDR2 SVGAGI, per germline (reference sequence). The junction had 9 bases not matched to a gene; V was cut back by 7 bases and J by 6 bases. The CDR3: CASTEITGGNGYTF. The CDR3 bases are TGTGCCAGCACCGAAATTACAGGGGGCAATGGCTACACCTTC.

The chain is built from TRBV7-9 and TRBJ1-2; D gene ambiguous. Trimming pared 1 base from V and 2 bases from J, leaving 8 bases between. CDR1 is SEHNR, CDR2 FQNEAQ, per germline (reference sequence). The CDR3 has 14 amino acids. The CDR3 DNA reads TGTGCCAGCAGCTTAGGGGCCAGGAACTATGGCTACACCTTC. Its translation is CASSLGARNYGYTF.